The source of this TCR beta chain is a study of blood T cell repertoires in COVID-19 (TCRdb year 2020). In the study overall: The collaborator samples originated in the United States, Italy and Spain and spanned the acute and convalescent phases of COVID-19. The material from the prospective study consisted of cDNA or gDNA derived from T cells, B-cell-depleted T cells, or PBMCs. Subjects who had been exposed to COVID-19, were actively infected with it, or had recovered from it provided the deeply sampled blood TCRbeta repertoires that made up the dataset. The repertoires were made available in a free public database intended to serve as a resource for research on the immune response to SARS-CoV-2. The samples were drawn from two sources: the first 160 participants of the ongoing ImmuneRACE study, and 1,200 or so subjects contributed by 6 global collaborators. Sample metadata almost always included a de-identified subject ID, COVID-19 status, age in years and sex. HLA class I and class II types, where available, came from metadata supplied by the sample provider rather than from assay-based typing.

Here is what the overall study found, with its caveats: Clinical and demographic metadata were provided uncurated, with the amount varying by source and participant.

Enrolling through a virtual design, the prospective study's participants ranged in age from roughly 18 to 95 years and lived across about two dozen United States geographic areas. In the prospective study, participants were assigned to cohorts based on the clinical history participants reported in a screening survey and a study questionnaire. ImmuneRACE Cohort 3 recovered participants were defined by two consecutive negative NP/OP PCR tests, healthcare professional clearance, or symptom resolution. Each participant in the prospective study had whole blood, serum and a nasopharyngeal or oropharyngeal swab collected by mobile phlebotomists. Prospective study participants could optionally give additional blood draws and questionnaires over an approximately 2-month period. Blood samples from the prospective study were shipped frozen or at room temperature prior to DNA extraction. Via the germline V gene (reference sequence), CDR1 is LGHDT and CDR2 YNNKEL. The CDR3 numbers 16 residues from cysteine through phenylalanine. Only the CDR3 region is kept as DNA, spanning 48 bases read in frame from base 1. The trim is 0 bases for V and 5 bases for J, with a gap of 16 bases between the germline ends.

Regarding this clone: Its cognate antigen has yet to be identified. Per-base quality was not reported, and no clone a single base away is much larger than it.

The immunoSEQ Assay, a bias-controlled multiplex PCR, was used to amplify TCRbeta CDR3 regions from genomic DNA. As for how the authors treated the data: Within the assay, amplification of reference gene primers was used to estimate how many nucleated cells each sample contained. To quantify the absolute abundance of each unique TCRbeta CDR3 rearrangement, sequence reads were collapsed and filtered. For each sample, productive Simpson clonality was calculated as the square root of Simpson's diversity index over productive rearrangements. TCRdb carries this immuneACCESS record with in-frame sequences only. Its versions omit some clonotypes, under half of them owing to an unresolved V gene in the studies checked, with the rest unexplained. V, J and clone size are taken as reported in that table, and D and trimming were inferred from the DNA itself. The sample has about 130,000 clones on record, roughly four fifths of them singletons. The ten top clones hold 15% to 20% of the sample.

This TCR was recovered from a man between 25 and 39 years old who had recovered from COVID-19. Input material: PBMCs or T cells enriched from blood (not recorded which). This receptor chain uses TRBV3-1 (or the pseudogene TRBV3-2) and TRBJ2-5; matching of 6 bases hints at TRBD1 as the D gene. The CDR3 loop reads CASSQDEVGDRETQYF. The bases are TGTGCCAGCAGCCAAGATGAGGTCGGAGACAGGGAGACCCAGTACTTC.